This passage covers 7 T cell receptor beta chains from one sample sequenced in a study of HIV-infected children after antiretroviral therapy interruption. As for treatment: PENTA 11 planned treatment interruption arm or continuous ART arm. A 3' RACE protocol on RNA, with unique molecular identifiers, produced the TCR library. From the 3' RACE reads, TCRdb called clonotypes with MiXCR, one entry per CDR3 protein. The table includes 40,000 to 55,000 distinct CDR3 sequences, 4.3% detected once. The sequencing here drew on CD45RA+ CD4+ T cells from PBMCs, pooled from several time points, taken from a donor given antiretroviral therapy, either interrupted or continuous. As for subset: naive CD4+ CD45RA+ CD45RO- T cells. These receptors originate from a pool of human donors with HIV.

This clonotype appeared a few times. The CDR3 nucleotides are TGTGCCAGCATCCCCAGGGGGAACACCGGGGAGCTGTTTTTT. Translating gives CASIPRGNTGELFF. V gene TRBV7-8 combines with J gene TRBJ2-2; maybe TRBD1 (6 bases). The CDR3 extends over 14 amino acids. Germline V gives CDR1 SGHVS, CDR2 FQNEAQ. V was cut by 7 bases and J by 1 base, with 10 bases left in between.

This clonotype showed up many times. V and J are TRBV28 and TRBJ1-5; D gene uncertain. CDR3 length equals 12 residues. V was cut by 3 bases and J by 5 bases, with 5 bases left in between. Germline values: CDR1 MDHEN, CDR2 SYDVKM. The DNA of the CDR3 is TGTGCCAGCAGTTTTGTCGATCAGCCCCAGCATTTT. This translates into CASSFVDQPQHF.

In its sample, this clonotype was seen many times. The chain carries TRBV7-2 and TRBJ2-6; the D is unclear. The CDR3 runs 17 residues. Trimming shortened V by 1 base and J by 2 bases, and 12 bases separated the two germline ends. The germline gives CDR1 SGHTA, CDR2 FQGNSA. CDR3 protein: CASSLVMWRAGANVLTF. As DNA, the CDR3 is TGTGCCAGCAGCTTAGTAATGTGGAGAGCTGGGGCCAACGTCCTGACTTTC.

This clonotype came up a few times. V is TRBV6-1 and J is TRBJ2-2, with a possible D match to TRBD1 (5 bases). This CDR3 comprises 16 residues. CDR1 MNHNS and CDR2 SASEGT come from the germline V gene. Trimming shortened V by 2 bases and J by 2 bases, and 12 bases separated the two germline ends. This CDR3 reads CASSEFRGSNTGELFF. The CDR3 DNA reads as TGTGCCAGCAGTGAATTTAGGGGATCTAACACCGGGGAGCTGTTTTTT.

This clonotype occurred many times. The V gene is TRBV18, the J gene TRBJ2-5; TRBD1 is a possible D gene (6 bases). CDR1 is KGHSH and CDR2 is LQKENI in the germline V gene. CDR3 length: 15 amino acids. V was clipped by 4 bases and J by 1 base, with 13 bases between them. In DNA, the CDR3 is TGTGCCAGCTCACAACAGGGTTTAGGCCAAGAGACCCAGTACTTC. Translation: CASSQQGLGQETQYF.

The table lists this clonotype with a few counts. This chain uses TRBV5-1 with TRBJ2-3; weak D call: TRBD1 (5 bases). Trimming stripped 4 bases from V and 0 bases from J, with 9 bases between. Germline V gives CDR1 SGHRS, CDR2 YFSETQ. CDR3 length: 14 amino acids. CDR3: CASSDSSSTDTQYF. DNA of the CDR3: TGCGCCAGCAGCGACAGCTCTAGCACAGATACGCAGTATTTT.

The genes are TRBV6-1 and TRBJ1-6, with 7 bases identical to TRBD1. The germline V gene encodes CDR1 MNHNS and CDR2 SASEGT. The CDR3 is 14 amino acids. J was trimmed by 8 bases and V by 2 bases; bases with no gene match: 3. The CDR3 here is CASSEITGDSPLHF. For the CDR3, the DNA is TGTGCCAGCAGTGAAATCACAGGGGATTCACCCCTCCACTTT.